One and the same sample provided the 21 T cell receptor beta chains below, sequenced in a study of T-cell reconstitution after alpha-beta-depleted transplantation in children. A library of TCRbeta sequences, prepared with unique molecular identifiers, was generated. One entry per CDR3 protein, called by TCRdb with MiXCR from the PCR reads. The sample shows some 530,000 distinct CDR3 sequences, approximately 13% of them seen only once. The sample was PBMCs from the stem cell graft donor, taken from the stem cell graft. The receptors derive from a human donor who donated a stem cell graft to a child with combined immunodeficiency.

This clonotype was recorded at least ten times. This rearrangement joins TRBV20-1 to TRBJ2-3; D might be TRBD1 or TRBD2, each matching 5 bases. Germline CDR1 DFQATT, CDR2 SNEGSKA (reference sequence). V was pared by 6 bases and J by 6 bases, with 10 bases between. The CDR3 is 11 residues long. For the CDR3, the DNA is TGCAGTGCCCACGGGGCGGATACGCAGTATTTT. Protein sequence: CSAHGADTQYF.

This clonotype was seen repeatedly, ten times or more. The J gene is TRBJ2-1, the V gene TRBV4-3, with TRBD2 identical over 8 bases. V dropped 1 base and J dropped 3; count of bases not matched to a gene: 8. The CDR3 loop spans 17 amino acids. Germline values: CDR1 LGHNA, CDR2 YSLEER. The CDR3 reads CASSQASGLALYNEQFF. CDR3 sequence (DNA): TGCGCCAGCAGCCAAGCGTCAGGACTAGCACTCTACAATGAGCAGTTCTTC.

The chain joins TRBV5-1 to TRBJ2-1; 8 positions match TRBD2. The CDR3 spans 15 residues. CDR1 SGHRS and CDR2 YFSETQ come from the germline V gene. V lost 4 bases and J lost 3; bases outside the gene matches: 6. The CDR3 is CASSPEGLVYNEQFF. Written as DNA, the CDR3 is TGCGCCAGCAGCCCCGAGGGACTAGTCTACAATGAGCAGTTCTTC.

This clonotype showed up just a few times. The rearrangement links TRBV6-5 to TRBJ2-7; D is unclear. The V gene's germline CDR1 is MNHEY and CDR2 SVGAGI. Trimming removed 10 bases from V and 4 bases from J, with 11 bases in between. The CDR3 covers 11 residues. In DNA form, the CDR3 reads TGTGCCACCTATCTGGCTTACGAGCAGTACTTC. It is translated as CATYLAYEQYF.

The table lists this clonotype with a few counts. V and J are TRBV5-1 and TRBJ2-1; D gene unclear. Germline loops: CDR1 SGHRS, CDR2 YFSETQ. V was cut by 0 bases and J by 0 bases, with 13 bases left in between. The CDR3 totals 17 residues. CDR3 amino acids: CASSLAEDQSSYNEQFF. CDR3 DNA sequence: TGCGCCAGCAGCTTGGCCGAGGACCAGAGCTCCTACAATGAGCAGTTCTTC. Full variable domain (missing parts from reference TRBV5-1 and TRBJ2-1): KAGVTQTPRYLIKTRGQQVTLSCSPISGHRSVSWYQQTPGQGLQFLFEYFSETQRNKGNFPGRFSGRQFSNSRSEMNVSTLELGDSALYLCASSLAEDQSSYNEQFFGPGTRLTVL.

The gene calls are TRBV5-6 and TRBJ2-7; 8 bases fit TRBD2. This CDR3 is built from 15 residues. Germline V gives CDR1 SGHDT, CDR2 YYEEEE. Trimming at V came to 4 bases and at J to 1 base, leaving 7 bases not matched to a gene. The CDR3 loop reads CASSQSGGLSYEQYF. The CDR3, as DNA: TGTGCCAGCAGCCAGAGCGGGGGACTATCCTACGAGCAGTACTTC. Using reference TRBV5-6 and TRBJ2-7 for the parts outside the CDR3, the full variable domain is DAGVTQSPTHLIKTRGQQVTLRCSPKSGHDTVSWYQQALGQGPQFIFQYYEEEERQRGNFPDRFSGHQFPNYSSELNVNALLLGDSALYLCASSQSGGLSYEQYFGPGTRLTVT.

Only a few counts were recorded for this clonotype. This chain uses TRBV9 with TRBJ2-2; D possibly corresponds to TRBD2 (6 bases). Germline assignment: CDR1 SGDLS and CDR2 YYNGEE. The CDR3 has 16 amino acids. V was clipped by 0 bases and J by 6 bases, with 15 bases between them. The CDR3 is CASSVVPPGVPGELFF. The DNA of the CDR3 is TGTGCCAGCAGCGTAGTTCCTCCGGGGGTTCCCGGGGAGCTGTTTTTT.

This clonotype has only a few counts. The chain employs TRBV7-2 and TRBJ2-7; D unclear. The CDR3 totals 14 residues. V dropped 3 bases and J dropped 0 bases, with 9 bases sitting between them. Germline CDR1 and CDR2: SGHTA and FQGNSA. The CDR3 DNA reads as TGTGCCAGCAGCTTTTCCGCGCGCTCCTACGAGCAGTACTTC. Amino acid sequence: CASSFSARSYEQYF.

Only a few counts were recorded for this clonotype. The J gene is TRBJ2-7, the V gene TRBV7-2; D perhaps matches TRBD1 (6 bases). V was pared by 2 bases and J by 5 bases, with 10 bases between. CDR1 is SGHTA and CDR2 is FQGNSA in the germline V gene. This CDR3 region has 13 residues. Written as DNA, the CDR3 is TGTGCCAGCAGCTTACCCAGGGGCCACGAGCAGTACTTC. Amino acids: CASSLPRGHEQYF.

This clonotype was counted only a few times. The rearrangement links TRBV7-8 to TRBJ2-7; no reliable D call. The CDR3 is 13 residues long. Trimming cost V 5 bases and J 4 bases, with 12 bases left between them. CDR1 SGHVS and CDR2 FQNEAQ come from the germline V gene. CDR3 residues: CASSITHGYEQYF. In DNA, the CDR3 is TGTGCCAGCAGCATAACCCACGGGTACGAGCAGTACTTC.

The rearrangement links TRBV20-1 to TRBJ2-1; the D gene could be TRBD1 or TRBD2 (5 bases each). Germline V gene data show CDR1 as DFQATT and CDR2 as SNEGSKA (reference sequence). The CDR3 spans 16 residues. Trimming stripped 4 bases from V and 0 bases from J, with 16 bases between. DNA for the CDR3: TGCAGTGCTACCGGGACCTCACTTCGCTCCTACAATGAGCAGTTCTTC. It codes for CSATGTSLRSYNEQFF.

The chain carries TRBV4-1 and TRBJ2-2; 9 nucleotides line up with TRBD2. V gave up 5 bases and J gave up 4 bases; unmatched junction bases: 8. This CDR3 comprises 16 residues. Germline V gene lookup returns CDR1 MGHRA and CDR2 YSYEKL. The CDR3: CASSDLAGSATGELFF. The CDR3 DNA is TGCGCCAGCAGCGACCTAGCGGGATCGGCCACCGGGGAGCTGTTTTTT.

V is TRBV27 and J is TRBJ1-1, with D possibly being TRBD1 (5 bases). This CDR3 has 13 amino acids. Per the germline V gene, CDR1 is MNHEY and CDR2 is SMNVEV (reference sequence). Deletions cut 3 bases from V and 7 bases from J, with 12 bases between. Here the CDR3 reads CASSFFSGGEAFF. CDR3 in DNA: TGTGCCAGCAGTTTTTTCTCGGGGGGTGAAGCTTTCTTT.

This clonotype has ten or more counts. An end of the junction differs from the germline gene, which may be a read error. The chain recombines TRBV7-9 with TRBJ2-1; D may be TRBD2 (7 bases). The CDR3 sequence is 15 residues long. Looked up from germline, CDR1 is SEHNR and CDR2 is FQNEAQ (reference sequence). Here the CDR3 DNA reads TGTGCCAGCAGCTTAGCGGGGGGGCACTACAATCAGCAGTTCTTC. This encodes CASSLAGGHYNQQFF.

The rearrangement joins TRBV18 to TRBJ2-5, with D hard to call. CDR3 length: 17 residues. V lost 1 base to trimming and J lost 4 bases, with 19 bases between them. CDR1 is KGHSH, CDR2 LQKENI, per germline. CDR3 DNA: TGTGCCAGCTCACCACTCGCTTTATCCTCGACGGTAGAGACCCAGTACTTC. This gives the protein CASSPLALSSTVETQYF.

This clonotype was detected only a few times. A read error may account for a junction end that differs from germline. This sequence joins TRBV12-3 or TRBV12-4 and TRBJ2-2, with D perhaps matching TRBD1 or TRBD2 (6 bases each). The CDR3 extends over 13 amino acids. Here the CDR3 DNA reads TGTGCCATAGGGGGGCAACACACCGGGGAGCTGCTTTTT. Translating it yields CAIGGQHTGELLF.

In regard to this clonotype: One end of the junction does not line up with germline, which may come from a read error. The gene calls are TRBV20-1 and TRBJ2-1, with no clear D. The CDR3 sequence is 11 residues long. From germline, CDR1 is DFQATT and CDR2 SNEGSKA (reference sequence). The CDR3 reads CGAPYYNEQFF. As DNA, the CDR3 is TGCGGTGCTCCCTACTACAATGAGCAGTTCTTC.

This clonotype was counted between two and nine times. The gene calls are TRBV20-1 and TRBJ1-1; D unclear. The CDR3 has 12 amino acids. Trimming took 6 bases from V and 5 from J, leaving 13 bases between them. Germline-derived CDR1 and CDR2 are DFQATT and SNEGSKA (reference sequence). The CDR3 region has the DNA TGCAGTGCGGCTTCGCGTGTGACTGAAGCTTTCTTT. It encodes CSAASRVTEAFF.

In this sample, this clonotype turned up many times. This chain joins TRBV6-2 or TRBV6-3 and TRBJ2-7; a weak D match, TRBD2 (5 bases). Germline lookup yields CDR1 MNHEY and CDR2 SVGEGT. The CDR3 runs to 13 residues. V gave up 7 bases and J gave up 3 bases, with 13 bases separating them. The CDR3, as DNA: TGTGCCAGCATTCAAGGTAGCGTCTACGAGCAGTACTTC. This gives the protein CASIQGSVYEQYF.

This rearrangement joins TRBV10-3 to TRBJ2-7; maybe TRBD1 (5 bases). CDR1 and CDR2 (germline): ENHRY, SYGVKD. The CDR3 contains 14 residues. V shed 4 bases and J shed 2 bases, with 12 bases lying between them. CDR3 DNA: TGTGCCATCAGTGTGGTACAGGAGCCCTACGAGCAGTACTTC. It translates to CAISVVQEPYEQYF.

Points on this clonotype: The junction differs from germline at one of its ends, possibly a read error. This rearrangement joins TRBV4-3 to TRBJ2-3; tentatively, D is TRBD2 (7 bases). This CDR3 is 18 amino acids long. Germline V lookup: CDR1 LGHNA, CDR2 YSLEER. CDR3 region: CASSQEFGLVGGTDTQYF. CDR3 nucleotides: TGCGCCAGCAGCCAAGAATTCGGACTAGTTGGGGGCACCGATACGCAGTATTTT.